This T cell receptor beta chain derives from a study of somatic mutations in cytotoxic T cells in rheumatoid arthritis. About the research overall: Flow sorting at nearly 100% purity was applied to some V beta antibody-stained T-cell populations, which included V beta1+ cells sequenced for TCRB.

Profiling relied on immunoSEQ multiplex PCR, and the TCRdb table lists in-frame clones only, not all of them. The repertoire holds about 20,000 clones, less than 90% seen once, with more than 14% in the top ten. The receptor's source is a man aged 35 to 55 in good health. Material for sequencing was CD8+ T cells sorted from blood.

In DNA, the CDR3 is TGCAGCGTTGAAGATGAAGTAGAGCAGTTCTTC. It codes for CSVEDEVEQFF. The chain employs TRBV29-1 and TRBJ2-1; D remains unclear. The CDR3 sequence is 11 residues long. The V end lost 0 bases, the J end lost 10 bases, and 7 bases lay between the germline ends. The germline CDR1 and CDR2 sequences are SQVTM and ANQGSEA.